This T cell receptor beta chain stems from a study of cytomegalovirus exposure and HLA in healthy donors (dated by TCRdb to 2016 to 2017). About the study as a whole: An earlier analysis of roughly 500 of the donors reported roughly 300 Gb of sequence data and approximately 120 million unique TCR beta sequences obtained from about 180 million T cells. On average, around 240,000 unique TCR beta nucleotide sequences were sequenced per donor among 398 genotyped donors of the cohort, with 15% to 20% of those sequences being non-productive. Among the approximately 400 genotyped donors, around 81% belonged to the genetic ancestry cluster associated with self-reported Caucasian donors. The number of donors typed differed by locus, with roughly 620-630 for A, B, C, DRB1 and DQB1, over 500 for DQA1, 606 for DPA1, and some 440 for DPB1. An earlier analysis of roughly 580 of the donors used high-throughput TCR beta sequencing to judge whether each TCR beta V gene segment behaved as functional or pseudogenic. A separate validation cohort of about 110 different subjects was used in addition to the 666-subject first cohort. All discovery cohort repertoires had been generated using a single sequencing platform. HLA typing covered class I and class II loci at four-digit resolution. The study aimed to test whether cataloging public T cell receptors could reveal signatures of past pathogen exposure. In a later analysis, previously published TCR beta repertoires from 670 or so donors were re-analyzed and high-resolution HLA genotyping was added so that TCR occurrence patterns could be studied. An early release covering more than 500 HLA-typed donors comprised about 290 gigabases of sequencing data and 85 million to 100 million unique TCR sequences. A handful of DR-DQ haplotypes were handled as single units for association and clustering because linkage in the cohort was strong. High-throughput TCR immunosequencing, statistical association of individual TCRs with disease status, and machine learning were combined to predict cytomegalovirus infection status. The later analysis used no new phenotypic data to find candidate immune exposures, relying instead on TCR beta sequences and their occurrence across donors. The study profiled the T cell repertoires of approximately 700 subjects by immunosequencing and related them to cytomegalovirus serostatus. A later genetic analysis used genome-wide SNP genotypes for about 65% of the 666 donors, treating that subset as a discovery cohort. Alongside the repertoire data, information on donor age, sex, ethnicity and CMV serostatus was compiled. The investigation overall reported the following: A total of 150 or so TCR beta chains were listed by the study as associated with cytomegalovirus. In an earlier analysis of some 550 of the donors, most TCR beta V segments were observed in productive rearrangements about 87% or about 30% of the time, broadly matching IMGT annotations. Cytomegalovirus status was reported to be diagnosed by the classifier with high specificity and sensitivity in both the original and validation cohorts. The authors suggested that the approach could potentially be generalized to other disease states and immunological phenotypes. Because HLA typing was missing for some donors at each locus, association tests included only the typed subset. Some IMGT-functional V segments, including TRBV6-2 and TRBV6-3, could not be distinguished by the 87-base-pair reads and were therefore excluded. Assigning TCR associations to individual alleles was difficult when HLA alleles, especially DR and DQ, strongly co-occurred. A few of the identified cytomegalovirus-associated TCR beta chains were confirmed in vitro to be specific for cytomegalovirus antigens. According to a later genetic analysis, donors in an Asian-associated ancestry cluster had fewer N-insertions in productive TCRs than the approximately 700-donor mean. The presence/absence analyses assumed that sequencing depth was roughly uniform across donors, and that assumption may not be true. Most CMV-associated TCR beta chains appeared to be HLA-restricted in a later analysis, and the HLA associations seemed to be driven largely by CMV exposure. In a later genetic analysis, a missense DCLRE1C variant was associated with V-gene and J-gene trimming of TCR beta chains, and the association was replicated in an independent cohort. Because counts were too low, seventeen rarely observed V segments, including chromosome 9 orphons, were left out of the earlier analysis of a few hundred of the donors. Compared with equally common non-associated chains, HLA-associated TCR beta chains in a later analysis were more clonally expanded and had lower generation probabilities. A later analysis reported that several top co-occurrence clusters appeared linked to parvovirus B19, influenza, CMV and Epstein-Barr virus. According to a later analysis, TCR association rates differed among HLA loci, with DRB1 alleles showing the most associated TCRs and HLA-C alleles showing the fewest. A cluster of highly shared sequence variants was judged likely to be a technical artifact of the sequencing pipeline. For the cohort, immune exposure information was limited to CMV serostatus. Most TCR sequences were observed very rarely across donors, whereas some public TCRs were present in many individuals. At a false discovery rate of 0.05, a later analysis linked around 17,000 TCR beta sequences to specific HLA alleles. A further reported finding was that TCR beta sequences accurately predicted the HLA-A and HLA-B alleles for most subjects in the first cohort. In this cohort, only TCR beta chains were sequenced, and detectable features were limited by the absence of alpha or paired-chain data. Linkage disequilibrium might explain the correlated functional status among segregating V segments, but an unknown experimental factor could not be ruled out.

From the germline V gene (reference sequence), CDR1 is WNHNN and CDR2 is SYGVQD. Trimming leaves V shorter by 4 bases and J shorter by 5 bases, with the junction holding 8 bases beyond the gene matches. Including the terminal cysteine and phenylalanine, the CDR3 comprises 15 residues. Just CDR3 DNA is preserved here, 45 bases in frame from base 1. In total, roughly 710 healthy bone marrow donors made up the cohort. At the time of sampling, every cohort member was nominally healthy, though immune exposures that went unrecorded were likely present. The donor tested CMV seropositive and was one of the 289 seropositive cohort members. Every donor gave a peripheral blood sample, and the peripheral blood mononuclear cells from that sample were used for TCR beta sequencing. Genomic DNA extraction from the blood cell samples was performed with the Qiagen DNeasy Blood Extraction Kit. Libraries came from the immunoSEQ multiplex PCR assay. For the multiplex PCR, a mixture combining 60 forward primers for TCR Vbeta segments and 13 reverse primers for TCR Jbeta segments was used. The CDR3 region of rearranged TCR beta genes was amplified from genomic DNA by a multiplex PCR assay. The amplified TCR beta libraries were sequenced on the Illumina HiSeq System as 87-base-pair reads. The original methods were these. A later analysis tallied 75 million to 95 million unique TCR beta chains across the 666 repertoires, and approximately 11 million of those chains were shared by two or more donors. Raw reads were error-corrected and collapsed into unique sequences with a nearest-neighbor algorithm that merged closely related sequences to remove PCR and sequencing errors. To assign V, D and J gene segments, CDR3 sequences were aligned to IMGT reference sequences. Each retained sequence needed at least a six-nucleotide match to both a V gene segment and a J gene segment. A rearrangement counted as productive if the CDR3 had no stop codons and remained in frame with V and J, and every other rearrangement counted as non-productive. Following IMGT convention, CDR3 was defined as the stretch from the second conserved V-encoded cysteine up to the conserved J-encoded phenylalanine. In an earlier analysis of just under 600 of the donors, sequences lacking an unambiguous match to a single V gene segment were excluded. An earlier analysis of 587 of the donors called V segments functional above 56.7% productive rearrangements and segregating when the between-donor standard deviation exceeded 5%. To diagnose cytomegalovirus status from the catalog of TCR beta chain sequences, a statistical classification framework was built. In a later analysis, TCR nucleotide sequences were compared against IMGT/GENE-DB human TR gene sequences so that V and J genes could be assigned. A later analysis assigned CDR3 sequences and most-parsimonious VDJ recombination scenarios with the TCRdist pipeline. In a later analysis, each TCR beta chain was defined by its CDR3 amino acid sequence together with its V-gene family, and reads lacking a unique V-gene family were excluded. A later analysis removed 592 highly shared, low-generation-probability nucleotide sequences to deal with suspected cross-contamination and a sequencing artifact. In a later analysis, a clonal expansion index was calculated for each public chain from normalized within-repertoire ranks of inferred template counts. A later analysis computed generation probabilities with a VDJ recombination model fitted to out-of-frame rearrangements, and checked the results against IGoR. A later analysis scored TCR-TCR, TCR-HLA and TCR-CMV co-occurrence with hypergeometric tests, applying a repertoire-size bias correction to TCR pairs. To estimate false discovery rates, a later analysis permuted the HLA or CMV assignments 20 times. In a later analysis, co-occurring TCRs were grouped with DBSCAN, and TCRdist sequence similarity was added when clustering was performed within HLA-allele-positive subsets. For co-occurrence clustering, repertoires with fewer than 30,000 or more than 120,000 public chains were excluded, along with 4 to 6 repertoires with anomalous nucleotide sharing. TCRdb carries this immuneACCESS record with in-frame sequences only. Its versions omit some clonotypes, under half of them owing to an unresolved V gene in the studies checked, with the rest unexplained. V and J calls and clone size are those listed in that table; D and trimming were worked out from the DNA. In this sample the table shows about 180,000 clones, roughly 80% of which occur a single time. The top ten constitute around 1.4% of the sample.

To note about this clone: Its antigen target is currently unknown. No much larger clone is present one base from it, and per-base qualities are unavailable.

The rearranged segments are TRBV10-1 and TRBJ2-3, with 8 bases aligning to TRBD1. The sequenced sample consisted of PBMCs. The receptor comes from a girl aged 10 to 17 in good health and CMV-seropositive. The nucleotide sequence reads TGCGCCAGCAGTGCCGGGACAGGTAGGGAAGATACGCAGTATTTT. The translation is CASSAGTGREDTQYF.